This TCR beta chain stems from a study of CD8+CD57+ T cells in acquired aplastic anemia listed by TCRdb under 2018. At the level of the whole study: DNA extracted from sorted CD4+ and CD8+ cells had a mean of about 3.2 ug, with a range of roughly 0.18 to 27.4 ug. An average of approximately 10 million reads for CD4+ cells and around 11 million reads for CD8+ cells was obtained from healthy donor samples.

In the study, sorted CD4+ and CD8+ blood T cells from patients with severe aplastic anemia and from healthy subjects underwent deep sequencing of TCR repertoires. Ficoll-Paque density gradient centrifugation was used to isolate peripheral blood mononuclear cells. Before DNA was extracted, CD4+ and CD8+ T cells were sorted using either FACS or magnetic beads. Overall results and qualifications from the work: Some 30 CD8+ CDR3 sequences were found to be shared between patients and controls, but these sequences appeared to be highly expressed in patients and within the immunodominant clones of the patients. CD8+ Simpson's diversity did not differ significantly between patients and healthy controls (P=0.060).

This clonotype was observed a handful of times. The antigen it binds to is not known. One base away there is no much larger clone; base qualities are not given. Genomic DNA served as template for TCR beta VDJ combination and CDR3 sequence profiling. An Illumina HiSeq 2000 was the platform used for TCR repertoire sequencing. The paper's processing steps were these. TRBV/TRBJ rearrangement plots, CDR3 size and DJ length profiles, and Simpson's diversity index were used to evaluate the repertoires. The most abundant DNA sequence in the deep sequencing data was taken as the immunodominant clone. CDR3 amino acid sequences were checked for sharing between subjects and were compared against published repertoires and the VDJdb database. TCRdb reprocessing: public reads trimmed at Q25 with fastp, clones called with MiXCR, in-frame beta chains kept. Each CDR3 protein gets just one entry, which takes the most common genes and DNA from the rows behind it. Here the V and J calls rest on TCRdb's processing, not on the authors' analysis. The sample has about 190,000 distinct CDR3 sequences on record, around half of them singletons. The ten top clones hold around a sixth of the sample.

From the germline V gene (reference sequence), CDR1 is LNHNV and CDR2 is YYDKDF. Taken from cysteine to phenylalanine, the CDR3 has 16 residues. The entry retains the CDR3 DNA only, 48 bases that are in frame from base 1. V drops 3 bases and J drops 0 bases, leaving 11 bases in between. The specimen was sorted CD4+, CD8+, or CD8+CD57+ T cells (not recorded which) from PBMCs. The rearrangement combines TRBV15 with TRBJ2-2; a tentative D call is TRBD1 (6 bases match). This TCR derives from a human donor in good health, serving as a control. The nucleotides are TGTGCCACCAGCAGCAGGACAGCCCCGAACACCGGGGAGCTGTTTTTT. Translated, this gives CATSSRTAPNTGELFF.